The 28 T cell receptor beta chains in this list originate from one sample, sequenced in a study of response to subunit inactivated influenza vaccine (dated 2018 in TCRdb). The library was made by RT-PCR. The instrument was an Illumina HiSeq 2500. Starting from the raw public reads, TCRdb applied fastp trimming at Q25, assembled clones with MiXCR and retained in-frame beta chains. Every entry covers one CDR3 protein and lists the most common genes and DNA from its rows. This sample has 610,000 or so distinct CDR3 sequences in its table, and 11% to 15% of those were observed once. Around 10% of the sample is in the top ten clones. The material was PBMCs from blood, obtained approximately 13 days after vaccination. These receptors were taken from a man between 50 and 59 years old who received an inactivated influenza vaccine. Donor details come from another sample of the same person, matched by shared clones.

This clonotype was seen a few times. The rearrangement uses TRBV18 and TRBJ2-1, with unresolved D. From germline, CDR1 is KGHSH and CDR2 LQKENI. The CDR3 loop spans 16 amino acids. Trimming pared 0 bases from V and 2 bases from J, leaving 11 bases between. The CDR3 protein is CASSPPAASPYNEQFF. The CDR3 DNA is TGTGCCAGCTCACCACCTGCAGCGAGCCCCTACAATGAGCAGTTCTTC.

This clonotype was recorded many times. This chain joins TRBV11-2 and TRBJ2-3; 8 positions match TRBD1. Germline CDR1 and CDR2: SGHAT and FQNNGV. This CDR3 has 17 amino acids. V dropped 3 bases and J dropped 6; count of bases not matched to a gene: 14. CDR3 in DNA: TGTGCCAGCAGCTTGTATTCTCTCTCAGGGGGCTTTGATACGCAGTATTTT. Translation gives CASSLYSLSGGFDTQYF.

V usage is TRBV4-1 and J usage is TRBJ2-7, with TRBD1 identical over 9 bases. The trim removed 4 bases at V and 0 bases at J, leaving 10 bases unmatched. The germline gives CDR1 MGHRA, CDR2 YSYEKL. The length of the CDR3 is 17 residues. The CDR3 nucleotides read TGCGCCAGCAGCCCCCGAATCACAGGGGGCAGCTCCTACGAGCAGTACTTC. Protein: CASSPRITGGSSYEQYF.

This clonotype was counted a few times. The rearrangement uses TRBV11-2 and TRBJ2-6; no clear D gene. Trimming pared 1 base from V and 5 bases from J, leaving 6 bases between. This CDR3 has 14 amino acids. Germline V lookup: CDR1 SGHAT, CDR2 FQNNGV. CDR3 region: CASSLGIRANVLTF. CDR3 DNA: TGTGCCAGCAGCTTAGGGATTAGGGCCAACGTCCTGACTTTC.

This clonotype occurred many times. The chain couples TRBV25-1 to TRBJ1-6; no reliable D call. The CDR3 runs to 16 residues. Germline-derived CDR1 and CDR2 are MGHDK and SYGVNS. Trimming left V 1 base short and J 0 bases short, with 7 bases between. The CDR3 DNA sequence: TGTGCCAGCAGTGAATCAGCAATCTCCTATAATTCACCCCTCCACTTT. Residues: CASSESAISYNSPLHF.

CDR3 loop: CASGNGLDQETQYF. DNA of the CDR3: TGTGCCAGCGGTAACGGTTTAGACCAAGAGACCCAGTACTTC. The gene calls are TRBV6-2 or TRBV6-3 and TRBJ2-5, with no clear D. In germline, CDR1 is MNHEY, CDR2 SVGEGT. The V end was cut by 8 bases, the J end by 0 bases, with 13 bases between. The CDR3 contains 14 residues.

This clonotype was picked up a small number of times. V and J are TRBV4-3 and TRBJ2-1; 8 positions agree with TRBD2. This CDR3 contains 16 residues. Per germline, CDR1 LGHNA and CDR2 YSLEER. V was pared by 1 base and J by 10 bases, with 12 bases of the junction left unmatched. This CDR3 reads CASSQGAGAGVKEQFF. In DNA, the CDR3 is TGCGCCAGCAGCCAAGGGGCGGGAGCGGGAGTTAAGGAGCAGTTCTTC.

The table lists this clonotype with a few counts. V usage is TRBV6-1 and J usage is TRBJ2-1, with a possible D match to TRBD1 (6 bases). Trimming removed 6 bases from V and 7 bases from J, with 16 bases in between. The germline V gene encodes CDR1 MNHNS and CDR2 SASEGT. The CDR3 covers 14 residues. The CDR3 DNA follows: TGTGCCAGCAGGCCGGGACAACTTAGGAATGAGCAGTTCTTC. Its translation is CASRPGQLRNEQFF.

This clonotype was counted only a few times. The chain employs TRBV20-1 and TRBJ2-1; D possibly corresponds to TRBD2 (6 bases). CDR1 DFQATT and CDR2 SNEGSKA come from the germline V gene (reference sequence). V dropped 6 bases and J dropped 7 bases, with 19 bases sitting between them. This CDR3 comprises 14 residues. The CDR3 DNA is TGCAGTGCGACCCCACCGGGAGTGGTGAATGAGCAGTTCTTC. Translating gives CSATPPGVVNEQFF.

This clonotype came up a few times. V gene TRBV18 combines with J gene TRBJ1-2, with TRBD1 as a possible D gene (6 bases). The CDR3 is 13 amino acids. V was clipped by 5 bases and J by 6 bases, with 13 bases between them. CDR1 is KGHSH and CDR2 is LQKENI in the germline V gene. The CDR3 nucleotides read TGTGCCAGCTCAGAGGGACAATTGGATGGCTACACCTTC. Amino acid sequence: CASSEGQLDGYTF.

There are a few counts of this clonotype. The rearrangement joins TRBV7-8 to TRBJ1-2, with TRBD1 matching 8 bases. CDR1 is SGHVS and CDR2 is FQNEAQ in the germline V gene. This CDR3 is built from 16 residues. Germline trimming cut 4 bases from V and 8 bases from J; bases unmatched to any gene: 15. The CDR3 sequence is CASSSADRGLGGGYTF. The CDR3 nucleotides read TGTGCCAGCAGCTCAGCCGACAGGGGATTGGGAGGAGGCTACACCTTC.

The chain employs TRBV7-8 and TRBJ2-1; 14 nucleotides agree with TRBD2. Germline CDR1 reads SGHVS; CDR2 reads FQNEAQ. J was trimmed by 6 bases and V by 5 bases; bases with no gene match: 3. This CDR3 has 15 residues. CDR3 sequence reads: CASSRLAGGFNEQFF. In nucleotides, the CDR3 is TGTGCCAGCAGCAGACTAGCGGGAGGGTTCAATGAGCAGTTCTTC.

This clonotype turned up a few times. The chain has TRBV3-1 and TRBJ2-7, with D tentatively TRBD1 (6 bases). Trimming removed 4 bases from V and 0 bases from J, with 13 bases in between. The germline V gene encodes CDR1 LGHDT and CDR2 YNNKEL (reference sequence). This CDR3 comprises 15 residues. This CDR3 reads CASSLSGASSYEQYF. The DNA of the CDR3 is TGTGCCAGCAGCCTTTCAGGGGCCAGCTCCTACGAGCAGTACTTC.

J is TRBJ2-7 and V is TRBV20-1, with TRBD2 matching 13 bases. CDR3 length equals 18 residues. The germline V gene encodes CDR1 DFQATT and CDR2 SNEGSKA (reference sequence). V lost 4 bases and J lost 6; bases outside the gene matches: 18. In DNA form, the CDR3 reads TGCAGTGCTACCCCCCCACTAGCGGGGGGGCATGGTCTTGGCGAGCAGTACTTC. It specifies CSATPPLAGGHGLGEQYF.

V usage is TRBV6-2 or TRBV6-3 and J usage is TRBJ2-1; 7 bases agree with TRBD1. Looked up from germline, CDR1 is MNHEY and CDR2 is SVGEGT. The CDR3 covers 14 residues. Losses at the gene ends were 6 bases for V and 7 bases for J; bases not matched to a gene: 9. In DNA form, the CDR3 reads TGTGCCAGCAGCCCCGGACAGGAAGGTAATGAGCAGTTCTTC. It encodes CASSPGQEGNEQFF.

J is TRBJ2-3 and V is TRBV6-2 or TRBV6-3, with D hard to call. The CDR3 loop spans 12 amino acids. Trimming left V 6 bases short and J 6 bases short, with 10 bases between. Germline CDR1 reads MNHEY; CDR2 reads SVGEGT. The CDR3 sequence is CASSPPYDTQYF. The CDR3 DNA reads as TGTGCCAGCAGCCCCCCCTACGATACGCAGTATTTT.

V and J are TRBV10-3 and TRBJ2-3; D unclear. V was clipped by 1 base and J by 6 bases, with 2 bases between them. Germline V CDR1 and CDR2: ENHRY, SYGVKD. The CDR3 consists of 11 residues. For the CDR3, the DNA is TGTGCCATCAGTGAGTTGGATACGCAGTATTTT. Protein: CAISELDTQYF.

There are many counts of this clonotype. This chain uses TRBV29-1 with TRBJ2-1; D perhaps matches TRBD2 (6 bases). Germline V gene lookup returns CDR1 SQVTM and CDR2 ANQGSEA. V was trimmed by 0 bases and J by 0 bases, leaving 12 bases between them. This CDR3 is 16 amino acids long. The CDR3 region has the DNA TGCAGCGTTGAAGATCGGGGAGGCTACTCCTACAATGAGCAGTTCTTC. Its translation is CSVEDRGGYSYNEQFF.

This clonotype was seen more than once but under ten times. The rearrangement uses TRBV7-2 and TRBJ2-5, with D hard to call. The germline V and J ends were trimmed by 5 bases and 4 bases, with 11 bases remaining between them. Germline CDR1 is SGHTA and CDR2 is FQGNSA. This CDR3 contains 13 residues. The CDR3 region has the DNA TGTGCCAGCAGCCCGGGCTCTGCAGAGACCCAGTACTTC. Amino acid sequence: CASSPGSAETQYF.

The chain links TRBV5-8 to TRBJ2-2, with D tentatively TRBD2 (7 bases). Between the trimmed V and J ends, which lost 2 bases and 6 bases, there was a span of 14 bases. The CDR3 has 15 amino acids. The germline V gene has CDR1 SGHTS and CDR2 YDEGEE. CDR3 DNA: TGTGCCAGCAGCTTCGGCGGGGGCTTCGCCGGGGAGCTGTTTTTT. The encoded protein is CASSFGGGFAGELFF. The variable domain in full, with the rest retrieved from reference TRBV5-8 and TRBJ2-2, is EAGVTQSPTHLIKTRGQQATLRCSPISGHTSVYWYQQALGLGLQFLLWYDEGEERNRGNFPPRFSGRQFPNYSSELNVNALELEDSALYLCASSFGGGFAGELFFGEGSRLTVL.

The sample holds a few counts of this clonotype. The chain joins TRBV7-8 to TRBJ1-2; D gene unclear. Trimming removed 5 bases from V and 6 bases from J, with 10 bases in between. The CDR3 is made up of 12 amino acids. Germline V gene lookup returns CDR1 SGHVS and CDR2 FQNEAQ. CDR3 in amino acids: CASSPNWDGYTF. The CDR3 coding sequence is TGTGCCAGCAGCCCGAACTGGGATGGCTACACCTTC. Full variable domain (missing parts from reference TRBV7-8 and TRBJ1-2): GAGVSQSPRYKVAKRGQDVALRCDPISGHVSLFWYQQALGQGPEFLTYFQNEAQLDKSGLPSDRFFAERPEGSVSTLKIQRTQQEDSAVYLCASSPNWDGYTFGSGTRLTVV.

This clonotype was counted many times. V and J are TRBV7-3 and TRBJ2-7; a weak D match, TRBD1 (6 bases). Germline CDR1 SGHTA, CDR2 FQGTGA. The CDR3 sequence is 14 residues long. Trimming shortened V by 5 bases and J by 0 bases, and 11 bases separated the two germline ends. CDR3 sequence: CASSPGHSSYEQYF. The CDR3 DNA sequence: TGTGCCAGCAGCCCGGGACACTCCTCCTACGAGCAGTACTTC.

The chain employs TRBV20-1 and TRBJ2-6; D is unclear. Between the trimmed V and J ends, which lost 4 bases and 0 bases, there was a span of 7 bases. Germline-derived CDR1 and CDR2 are DFQATT and SNEGSKA (reference sequence). The CDR3 is 14 residues long. CDR3 region: CSAKINSGANVLTF. CDR3 nucleotides: TGCAGTGCTAAAATTAACTCTGGGGCCAACGTCCTGACTTTC.

This clonotype showed up just a few times. A junction end diverges from the germline sequence, so it may reflect a read error. J is TRBJ1-1 and V is TRBV3-1; 8 positions match TRBD1. The length of the CDR3 is 13 residues. Looked up from germline, CDR1 is LGHDT and CDR2 is YNNKEL (reference sequence). The CDR3 reads CASSTGENPEAFF. Here the CDR3 DNA reads TGTGCCAGCTCGACAGGGGAGAACCCTGAAGCTTTCTTT.

This clonotype was seen repeatedly, ten times or more. J is TRBJ1-5 and V is TRBV20-1; the D is unclear. Trimming shortened V by 3 bases and J by 0 bases, and 15 bases separated the two germline ends. The germline V gene has CDR1 DFQATT and CDR2 SNEGSKA (reference sequence). The CDR3 totals 16 residues. The CDR3 here is CSARRATLNSNQPQHF. The CDR3 region has the DNA TGCAGTGCTAGGAGAGCTACTTTAAATAGCAATCAGCCCCAGCATTTT.

The V and J genes are TRBV6-2 or TRBV6-3 and TRBJ2-1; 11 nucleotides align to TRBD2. The CDR3 covers 14 residues. Germline assignment: CDR1 MNHEY and CDR2 SVGEGT. J lost 6 bases, V lost 8 bases, and 6 bases had no gene match. CDR3 region: CASASSGGPNEQFF. The CDR3 DNA reads TGTGCCAGCGCGTCTAGCGGGGGGCCCAATGAGCAGTTCTTC.

V and J are TRBV29-1 and TRBJ1-1; tentatively, D is TRBD1 (5 bases). This CDR3 region has 12 residues. Between the trimmed V and J ends, which lost 4 bases and 10 bases, there was a span of 16 bases. The germline gives CDR1 SQVTM, CDR2 ANQGSEA. Written as DNA, the CDR3 is TGCAGCGTTGTAGGGGCGACCCATGGAGCTTTCTTT. Its protein is CSVVGATHGAFF.

This clonotype was counted a few times. The J gene is TRBJ1-3, the V gene TRBV6-5; D uncertain. Germline CDR1 reads MNHEY; CDR2 reads SVGAGI. V dropped 2 bases and J dropped 0 bases, with 11 bases sitting between them. The CDR3 consists of 16 residues. CDR3 loop: CASSYRPGDSGNTIYF. The CDR3 DNA follows: TGTGCCAGCAGTTACCGGCCGGGAGACTCTGGAAACACCATATATTTT.